In its sample, the clone carrying this T cell receptor beta chain was seen many times. These data belong to a study of T-cell reconstitution after alpha-beta-depleted transplantation in children. Germline values: CDR1 SGDLS, CDR2 YYNGEE. V was clipped by 2 bases and J by 2 bases; unmatched bases: 8. This CDR3 is 16 amino acids long. As it was prepared, the TCRbeta library received unique molecular identifiers. TCRdb analysed the PCR reads with MiXCR anew, one entry per CDR3 protein. The repertoire has over 200,000 distinct CDR3 sequences, 9.5% to 13% of them found once; the top ten carry roughly 27%. This TCR was recovered from a child in the first two years of life with acute myeloid leukemia, due to receive a stem cell transplant. Material: PBMCs, obtained before TCRalphabeta/CD19-depleted stem cell transplant. This sequence joins TRBV9 and TRBJ1-2, with 8 bases aligning to TRBD1. In nucleotides, the CDR3 is TGTGCCAGCAGCGTGGAGGCCCACAGGGGGAACTATGGCTACACCTTC. Encoded protein: CASSVEAHRGNYGYTF. Combining the CDR3 with reference TRBV9 and TRBJ1-2 gives the whole variable domain DSGVTQTPKHLITATGQRVTLRCSPRSGDLSVYWYQQSLDQGLQFLIQYYNGEERAKGNILERFSAQQFPDLHSELNLSSLELGDSALYFCASSVEAHRGNYGYTFGSGTRLTVV.